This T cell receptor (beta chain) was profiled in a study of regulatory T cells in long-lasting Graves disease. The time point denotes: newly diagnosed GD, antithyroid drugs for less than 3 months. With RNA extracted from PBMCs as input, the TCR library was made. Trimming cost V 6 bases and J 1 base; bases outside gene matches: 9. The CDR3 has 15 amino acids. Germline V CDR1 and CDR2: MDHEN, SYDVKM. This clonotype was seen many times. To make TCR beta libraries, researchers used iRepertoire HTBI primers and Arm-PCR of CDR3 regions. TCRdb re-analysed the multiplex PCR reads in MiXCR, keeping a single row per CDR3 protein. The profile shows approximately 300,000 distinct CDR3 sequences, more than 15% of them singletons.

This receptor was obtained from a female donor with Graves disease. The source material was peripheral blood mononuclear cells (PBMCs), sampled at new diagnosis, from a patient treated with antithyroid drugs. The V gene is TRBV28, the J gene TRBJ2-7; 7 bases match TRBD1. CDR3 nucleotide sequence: TGTGCCAGCAGCGGAGCCGGGACAGAATCCTACGAGCAGTACTTC. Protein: CASSGAGTESYEQYF.